The entry below gives a single TCR beta chain sequence along with its context. Antigen specificity is unknown. The CDR3 runs 17 residues. Trimming took 0 bases from V and 3 from J; bases not matched to a gene: 3. The germline V gene encodes CDR1 SGHRS and CDR2 YFSETQ. This sample stems from a study of identifying expanded T cells in peripheral blood. Clones were read by immunoSEQ multiplex PCR, and TCRdb kept only the in-frame ones, dropping some. Found here are over 85,000 clones, around 88% of them singletons; the top ten hold roughly 13%. Healthy donors had no documented immune events, such as infections, while sampled. Findings of the study overall: Approximately two-week clone count variance significantly increased as total template count grew.

This TCR was recovered from a person aged 18 to 70 in good health. This chain uses TRBV5-1 with TRBJ1-6, with 10 bases aligning to TRBD1. The sequenced material came from blood. CDR3 residues: CASSLGTGGVYNSPLHF. The CDR3 DNA follows: TGCGCCAGCAGCTTGGGGACAGGGGGAGTCTATAATTCACCCCTCCACTTT.